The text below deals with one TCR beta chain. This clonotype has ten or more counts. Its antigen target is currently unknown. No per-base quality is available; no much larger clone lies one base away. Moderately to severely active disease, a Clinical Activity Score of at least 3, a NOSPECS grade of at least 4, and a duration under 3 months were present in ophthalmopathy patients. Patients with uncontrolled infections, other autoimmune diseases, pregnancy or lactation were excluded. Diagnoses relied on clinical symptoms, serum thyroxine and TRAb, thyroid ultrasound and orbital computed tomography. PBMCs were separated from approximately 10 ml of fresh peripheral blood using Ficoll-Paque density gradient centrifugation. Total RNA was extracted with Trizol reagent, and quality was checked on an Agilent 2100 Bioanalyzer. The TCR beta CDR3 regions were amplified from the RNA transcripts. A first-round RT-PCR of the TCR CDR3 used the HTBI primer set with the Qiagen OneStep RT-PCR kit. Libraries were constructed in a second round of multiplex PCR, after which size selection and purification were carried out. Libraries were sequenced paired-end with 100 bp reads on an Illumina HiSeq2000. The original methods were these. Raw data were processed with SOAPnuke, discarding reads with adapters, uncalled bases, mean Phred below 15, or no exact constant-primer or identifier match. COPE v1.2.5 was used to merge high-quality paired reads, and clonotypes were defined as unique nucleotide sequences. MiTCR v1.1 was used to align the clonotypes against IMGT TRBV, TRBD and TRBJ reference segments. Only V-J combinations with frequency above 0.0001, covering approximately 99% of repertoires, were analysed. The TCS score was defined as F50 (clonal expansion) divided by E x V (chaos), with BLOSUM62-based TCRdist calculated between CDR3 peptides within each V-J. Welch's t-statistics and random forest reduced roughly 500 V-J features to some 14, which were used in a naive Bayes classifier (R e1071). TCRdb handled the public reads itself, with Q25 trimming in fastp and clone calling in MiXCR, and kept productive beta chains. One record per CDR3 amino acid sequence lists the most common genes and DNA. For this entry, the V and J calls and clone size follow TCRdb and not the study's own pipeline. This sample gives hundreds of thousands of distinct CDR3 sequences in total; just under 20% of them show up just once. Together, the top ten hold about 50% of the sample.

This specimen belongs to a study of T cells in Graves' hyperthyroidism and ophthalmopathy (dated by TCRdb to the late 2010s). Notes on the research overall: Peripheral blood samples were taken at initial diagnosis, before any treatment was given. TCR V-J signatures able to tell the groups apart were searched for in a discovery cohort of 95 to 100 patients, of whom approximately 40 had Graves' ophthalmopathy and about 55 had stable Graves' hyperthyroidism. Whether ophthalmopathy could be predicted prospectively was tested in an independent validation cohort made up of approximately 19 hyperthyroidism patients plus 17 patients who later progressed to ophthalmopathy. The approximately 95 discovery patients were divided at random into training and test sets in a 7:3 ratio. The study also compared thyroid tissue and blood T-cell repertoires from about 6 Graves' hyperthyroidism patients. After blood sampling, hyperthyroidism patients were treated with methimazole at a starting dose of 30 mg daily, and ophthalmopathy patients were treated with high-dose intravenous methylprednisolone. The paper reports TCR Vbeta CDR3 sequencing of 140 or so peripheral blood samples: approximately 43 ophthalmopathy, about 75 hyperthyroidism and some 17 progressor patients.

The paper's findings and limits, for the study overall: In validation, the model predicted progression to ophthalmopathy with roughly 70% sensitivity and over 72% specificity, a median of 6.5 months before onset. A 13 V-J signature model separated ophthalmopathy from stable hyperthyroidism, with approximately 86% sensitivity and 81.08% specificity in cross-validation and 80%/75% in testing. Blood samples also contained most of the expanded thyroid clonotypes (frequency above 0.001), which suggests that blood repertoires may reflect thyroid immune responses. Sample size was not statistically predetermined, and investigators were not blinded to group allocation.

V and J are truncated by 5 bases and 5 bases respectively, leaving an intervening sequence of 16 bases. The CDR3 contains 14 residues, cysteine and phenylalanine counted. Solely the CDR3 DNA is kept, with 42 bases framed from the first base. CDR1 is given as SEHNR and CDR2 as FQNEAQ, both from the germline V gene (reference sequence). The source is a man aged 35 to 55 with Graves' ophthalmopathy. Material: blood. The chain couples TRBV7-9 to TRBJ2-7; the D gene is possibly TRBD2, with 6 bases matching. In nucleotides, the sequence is TGTGCCAGCAGCCGGGGGAGCGAAAGCCACGAGCAGTACTTC. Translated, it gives CASSRGSESHEQYF.